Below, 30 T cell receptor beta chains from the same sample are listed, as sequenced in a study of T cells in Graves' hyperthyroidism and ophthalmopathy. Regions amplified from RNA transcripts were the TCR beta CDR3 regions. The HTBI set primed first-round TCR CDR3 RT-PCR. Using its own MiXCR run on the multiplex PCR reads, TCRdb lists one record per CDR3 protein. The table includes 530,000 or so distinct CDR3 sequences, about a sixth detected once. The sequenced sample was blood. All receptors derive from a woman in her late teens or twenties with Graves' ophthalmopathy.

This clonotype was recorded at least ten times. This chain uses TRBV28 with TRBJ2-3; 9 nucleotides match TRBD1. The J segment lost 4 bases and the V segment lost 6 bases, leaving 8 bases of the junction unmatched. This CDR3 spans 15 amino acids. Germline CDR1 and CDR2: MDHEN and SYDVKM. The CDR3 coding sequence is TGTGCCAGCAGACACCCGGGACAGGGTGCAGATACGCAGTATTTT. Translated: CASRHPGQGADTQYF.

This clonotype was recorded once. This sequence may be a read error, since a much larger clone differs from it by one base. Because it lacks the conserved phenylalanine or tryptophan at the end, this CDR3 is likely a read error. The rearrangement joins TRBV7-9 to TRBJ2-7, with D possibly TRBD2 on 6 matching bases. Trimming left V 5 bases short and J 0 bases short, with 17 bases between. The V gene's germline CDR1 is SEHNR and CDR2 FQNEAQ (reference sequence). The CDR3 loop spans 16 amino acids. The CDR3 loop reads CASSRVRTGSSYEQYL. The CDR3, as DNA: TGTGCCAGCAGCCGAGTTCGGACCGGGAGCTCCTACGAGCAGTACCTC.

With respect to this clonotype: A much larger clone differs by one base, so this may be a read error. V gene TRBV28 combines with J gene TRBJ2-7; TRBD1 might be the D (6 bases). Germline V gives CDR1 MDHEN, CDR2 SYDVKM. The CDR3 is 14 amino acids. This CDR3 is CVSTPGPRGYEQYF. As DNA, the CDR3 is TGTGTCAGCACCCCAGGACCCAGGGGCTACGAGCAGTACTTC.

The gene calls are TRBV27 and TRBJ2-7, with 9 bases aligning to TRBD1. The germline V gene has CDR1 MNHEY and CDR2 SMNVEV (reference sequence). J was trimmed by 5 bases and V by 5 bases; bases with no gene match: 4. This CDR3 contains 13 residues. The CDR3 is CASSGQGKDEQYF. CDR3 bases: TGTGCCAGCAGTGGACAGGGGAAAGACGAGCAGTACTTC.

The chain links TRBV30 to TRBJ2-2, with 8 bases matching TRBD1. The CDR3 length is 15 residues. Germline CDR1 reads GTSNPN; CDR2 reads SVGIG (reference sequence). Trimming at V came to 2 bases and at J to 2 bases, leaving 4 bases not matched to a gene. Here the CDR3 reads CAWSRDRGNTGELFF. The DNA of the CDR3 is TGTGCCTGGAGTAGAGACAGGGGAAACACCGGGGAGCTGTTTTTT.

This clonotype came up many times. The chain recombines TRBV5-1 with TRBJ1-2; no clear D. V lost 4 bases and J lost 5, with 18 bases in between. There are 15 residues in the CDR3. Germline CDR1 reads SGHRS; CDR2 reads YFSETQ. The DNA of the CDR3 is TGCGCCAGCAGCGTGGACGTCGCCGAGCCTTATGGCTACACCTTC. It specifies CASSVDVAEPYGYTF.

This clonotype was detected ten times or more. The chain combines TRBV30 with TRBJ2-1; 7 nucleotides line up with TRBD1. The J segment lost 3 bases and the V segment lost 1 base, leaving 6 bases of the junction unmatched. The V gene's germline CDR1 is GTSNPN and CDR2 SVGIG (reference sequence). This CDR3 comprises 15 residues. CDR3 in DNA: TGTGCCTGGAGTGGAGACAGGGACGGCTACAATGAGCAGTTCTTC. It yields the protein CAWSGDRDGYNEQFF.

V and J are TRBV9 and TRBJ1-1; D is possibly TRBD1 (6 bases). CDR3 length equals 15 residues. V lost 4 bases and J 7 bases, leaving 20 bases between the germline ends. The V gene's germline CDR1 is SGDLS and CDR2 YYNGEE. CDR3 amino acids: CASSKGHTEGLEAFF. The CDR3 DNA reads TGTGCCAGCAGCAAGGGACACACGGAGGGCCTTGAAGCTTTCTTT. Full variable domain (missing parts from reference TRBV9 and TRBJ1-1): DSGVTQTPKHLITATGQRVTLRCSPRSGDLSVYWYQQSLDQGLQFLIQYYNGEERAKGNILERFSAQQFPDLHSELNLSSLELGDSALYFCASSKGHTEGLEAFFGQGTRLTVV.

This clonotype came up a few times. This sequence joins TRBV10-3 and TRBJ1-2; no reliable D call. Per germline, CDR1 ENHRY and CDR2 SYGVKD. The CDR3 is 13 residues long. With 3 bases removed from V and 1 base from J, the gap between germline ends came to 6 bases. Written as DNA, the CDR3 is TGTGCCATCAGTGATGACGATAACTATGGCTACACCTTC. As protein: CAISDDDNYGYTF.

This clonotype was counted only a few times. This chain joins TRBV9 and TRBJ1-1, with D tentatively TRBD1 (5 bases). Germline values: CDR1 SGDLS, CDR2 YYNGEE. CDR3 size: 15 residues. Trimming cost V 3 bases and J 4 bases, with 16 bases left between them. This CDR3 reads CASSAAGGGGTEAFF. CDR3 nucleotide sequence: TGTGCCAGCAGCGCGGCGGGGGGGGGTGGCACTGAAGCTTTCTTT.

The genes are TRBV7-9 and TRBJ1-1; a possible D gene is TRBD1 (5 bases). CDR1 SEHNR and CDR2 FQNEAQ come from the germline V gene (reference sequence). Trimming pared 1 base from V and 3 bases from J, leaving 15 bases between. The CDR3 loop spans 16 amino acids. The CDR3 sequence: CASSLVWGDRHTEAFF. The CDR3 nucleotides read TGTGCCAGCAGCTTAGTATGGGGGGATAGGCACACTGAAGCTTTCTTT.

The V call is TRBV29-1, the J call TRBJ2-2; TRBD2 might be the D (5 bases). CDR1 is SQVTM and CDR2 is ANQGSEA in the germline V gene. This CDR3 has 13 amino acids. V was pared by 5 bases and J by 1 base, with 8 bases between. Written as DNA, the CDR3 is TGCAGCGTTCACCGGGAGAACACCGGGGAGCTGTTTTTT. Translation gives CSVHRENTGELFF.

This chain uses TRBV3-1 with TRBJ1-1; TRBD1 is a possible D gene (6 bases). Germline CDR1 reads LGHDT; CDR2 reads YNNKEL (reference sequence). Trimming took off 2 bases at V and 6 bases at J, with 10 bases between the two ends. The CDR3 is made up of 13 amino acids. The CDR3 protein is CASSQRGFSEAFF. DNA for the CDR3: TGTGCCAGCAGCCAAAGGGGGTTTTCTGAAGCTTTCTTT.

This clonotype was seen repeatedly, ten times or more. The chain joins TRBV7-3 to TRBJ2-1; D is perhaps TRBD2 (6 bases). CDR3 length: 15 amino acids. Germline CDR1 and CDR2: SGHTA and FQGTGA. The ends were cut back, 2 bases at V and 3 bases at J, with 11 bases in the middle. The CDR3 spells CASSLASEYYNEQFF. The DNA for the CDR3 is TGTGCCAGCAGCTTAGCTAGCGAATACTACAATGAGCAGTTCTTC.

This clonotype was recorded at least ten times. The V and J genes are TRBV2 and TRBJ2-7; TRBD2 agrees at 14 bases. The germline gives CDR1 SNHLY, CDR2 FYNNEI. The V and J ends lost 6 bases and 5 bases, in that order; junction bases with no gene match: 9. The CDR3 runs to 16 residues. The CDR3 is CASRSRLAGGQNEQYF. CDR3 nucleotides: TGTGCCAGCAGGTCCCGACTAGCGGGGGGGCAGAACGAGCAGTACTTC.

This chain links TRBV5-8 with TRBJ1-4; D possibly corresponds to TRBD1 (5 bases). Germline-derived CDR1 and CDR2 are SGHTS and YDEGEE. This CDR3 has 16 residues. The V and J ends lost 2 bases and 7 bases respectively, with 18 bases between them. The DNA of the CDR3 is TGTGCCAGCAGCTTAGGCCCCGGGCCCGGGGGTGAAAAACTGTTTTTT. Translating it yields CASSLGPGPGGEKLFF.

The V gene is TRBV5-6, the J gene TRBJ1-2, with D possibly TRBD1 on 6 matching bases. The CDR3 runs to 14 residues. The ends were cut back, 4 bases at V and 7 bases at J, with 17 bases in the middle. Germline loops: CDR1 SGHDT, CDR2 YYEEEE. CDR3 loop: CASSPGGGLGGYTF. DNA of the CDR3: TGTGCCAGCAGCCCCGGCGGGGGGCTCGGTGGCTACACCTTC.

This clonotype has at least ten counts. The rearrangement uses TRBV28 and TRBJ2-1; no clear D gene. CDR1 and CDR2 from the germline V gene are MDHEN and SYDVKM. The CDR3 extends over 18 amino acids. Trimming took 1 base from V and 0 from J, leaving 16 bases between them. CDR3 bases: TGTGCCAGCAGTTTATTGGGCAGGTCGAAACTCTCCTACAATGAGCAGTTCTTC. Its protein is CASSLLGRSKLSYNEQFF.

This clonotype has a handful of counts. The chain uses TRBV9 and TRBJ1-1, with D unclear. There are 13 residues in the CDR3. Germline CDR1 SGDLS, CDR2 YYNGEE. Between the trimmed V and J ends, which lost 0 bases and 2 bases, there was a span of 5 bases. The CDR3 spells CASSVDTNTEAFF. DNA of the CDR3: TGTGCCAGCAGCGTAGATACCAACACTGAAGCTTTCTTT. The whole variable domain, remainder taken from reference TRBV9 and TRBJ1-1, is DSGVTQTPKHLITATGQRVTLRCSPRSGDLSVYWYQQSLDQGLQFLIQYYNGEERAKGNILERFSAQQFPDLHSELNLSSLELGDSALYFCASSVDTNTEAFFGQGTRLTVV.

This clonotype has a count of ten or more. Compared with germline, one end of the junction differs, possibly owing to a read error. The DNA for the CDR3 is TGCGCCAGCAGCTTGGCGGGACTAGCGGGATACAATGAGCAGTTCTTC. This gives the protein CASSLAGLAGYNEQFF. The J gene is TRBJ2-1, the V gene TRBV7-2; 13 positions match TRBD2. CDR1 and CDR2 (germline): SGHTA, FQGNSA. The CDR3 is 16 residues long. Looking up the rest from reference TRBV7-2 and TRBJ2-1 gives the full variable domain: GAGVSQSPSNKVTEKGKDVELRCDPISGHTALYWYRQSLGQGLEFLIYFQGNSAPDKSGLPSDRFSAERTGGSVSTLTIQRTQQEDSAVYLCASSLAGLAGYNEQFFGPGTRLTVL.

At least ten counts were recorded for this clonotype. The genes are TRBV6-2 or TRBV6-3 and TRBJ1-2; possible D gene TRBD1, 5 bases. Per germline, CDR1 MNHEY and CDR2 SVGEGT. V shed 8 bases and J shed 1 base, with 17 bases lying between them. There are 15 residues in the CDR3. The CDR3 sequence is CASDTGTTFNYGYTF. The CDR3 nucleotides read TGTGCCAGCGATACCGGGACGACTTTTAACTATGGCTACACCTTC.

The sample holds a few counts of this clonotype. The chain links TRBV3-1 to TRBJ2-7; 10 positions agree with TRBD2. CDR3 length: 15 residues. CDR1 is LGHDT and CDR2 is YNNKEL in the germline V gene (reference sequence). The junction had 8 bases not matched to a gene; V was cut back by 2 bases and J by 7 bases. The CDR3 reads CASSQPGLAMWEQYF. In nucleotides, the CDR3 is TGTGCCAGCAGCCAACCGGGACTAGCGATGTGGGAGCAGTACTTC.

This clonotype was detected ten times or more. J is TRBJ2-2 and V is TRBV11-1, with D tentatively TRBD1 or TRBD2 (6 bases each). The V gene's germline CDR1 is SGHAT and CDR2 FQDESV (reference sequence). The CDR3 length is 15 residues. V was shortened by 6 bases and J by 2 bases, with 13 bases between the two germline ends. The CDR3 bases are TGTGCCAGCAGATTGGGGGGCTATAACACCGGGGAGCTGTTTTTT. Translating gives CASRLGGYNTGELFF.

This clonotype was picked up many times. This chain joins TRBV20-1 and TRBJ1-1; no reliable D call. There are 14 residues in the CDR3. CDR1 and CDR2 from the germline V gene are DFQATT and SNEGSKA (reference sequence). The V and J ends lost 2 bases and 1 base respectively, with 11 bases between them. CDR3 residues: CSARLVGWNTEAFF. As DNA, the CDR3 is TGCAGTGCTAGATTAGTGGGGTGGAACACTGAAGCTTTCTTT.

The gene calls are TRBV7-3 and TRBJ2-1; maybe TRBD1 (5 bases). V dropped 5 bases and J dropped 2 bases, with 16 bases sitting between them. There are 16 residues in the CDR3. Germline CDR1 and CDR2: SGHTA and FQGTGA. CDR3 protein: CASSVRQQPTYNEQFF. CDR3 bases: TGTGCCAGCAGCGTCCGACAGCAACCAACCTACAATGAGCAGTTCTTC. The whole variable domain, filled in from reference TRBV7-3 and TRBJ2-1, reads GAGVSQTPSNKVTEKGKYVELRCDPISGHTALYWYRQSLGQGPEFLIYFQGTGAADDSGLPNDRFFAVRPEGSVSTLKIQRTERGDSAVYLCASSVRQQPTYNEQFFGPGTRLTVL.

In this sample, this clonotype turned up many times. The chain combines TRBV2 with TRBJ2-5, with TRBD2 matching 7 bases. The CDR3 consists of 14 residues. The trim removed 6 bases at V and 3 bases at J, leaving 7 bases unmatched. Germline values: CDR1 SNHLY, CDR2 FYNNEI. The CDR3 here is CASRIGLVEETQYF. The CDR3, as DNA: TGTGCCAGCAGGATAGGACTAGTAGAAGAGACCCAGTACTTC.

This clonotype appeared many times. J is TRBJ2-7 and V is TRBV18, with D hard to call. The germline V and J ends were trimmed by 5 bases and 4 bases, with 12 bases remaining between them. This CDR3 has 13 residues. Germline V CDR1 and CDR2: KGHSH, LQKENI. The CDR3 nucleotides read TGTGCCAGCTCAAGCACCCAAGAGTACGAGCAGTACTTC. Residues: CASSSTQEYEQYF.

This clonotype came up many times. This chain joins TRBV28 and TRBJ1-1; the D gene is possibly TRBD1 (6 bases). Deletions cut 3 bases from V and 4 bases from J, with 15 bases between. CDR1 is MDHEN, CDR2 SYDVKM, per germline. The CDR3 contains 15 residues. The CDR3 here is CASSFMGARGTEAFF. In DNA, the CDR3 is TGTGCCAGCAGTTTTATGGGGGCGCGAGGCACTGAAGCTTTCTTT.

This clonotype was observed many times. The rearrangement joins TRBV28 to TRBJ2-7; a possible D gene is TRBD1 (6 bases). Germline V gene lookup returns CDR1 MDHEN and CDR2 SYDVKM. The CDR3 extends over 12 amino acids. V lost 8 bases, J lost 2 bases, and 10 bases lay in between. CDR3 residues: CASCKGAYEQYF. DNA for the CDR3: TGTGCCAGCTGCAAGGGGGCCTACGAGCAGTACTTC.

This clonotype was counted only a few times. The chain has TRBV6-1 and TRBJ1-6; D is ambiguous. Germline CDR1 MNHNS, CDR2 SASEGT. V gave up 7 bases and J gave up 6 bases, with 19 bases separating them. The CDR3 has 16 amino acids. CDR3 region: CASTATVDSTNSPLHF. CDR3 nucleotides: TGTGCCAGCACCGCCACCGTAGACTCGACTAATTCACCCCTCCACTTT.